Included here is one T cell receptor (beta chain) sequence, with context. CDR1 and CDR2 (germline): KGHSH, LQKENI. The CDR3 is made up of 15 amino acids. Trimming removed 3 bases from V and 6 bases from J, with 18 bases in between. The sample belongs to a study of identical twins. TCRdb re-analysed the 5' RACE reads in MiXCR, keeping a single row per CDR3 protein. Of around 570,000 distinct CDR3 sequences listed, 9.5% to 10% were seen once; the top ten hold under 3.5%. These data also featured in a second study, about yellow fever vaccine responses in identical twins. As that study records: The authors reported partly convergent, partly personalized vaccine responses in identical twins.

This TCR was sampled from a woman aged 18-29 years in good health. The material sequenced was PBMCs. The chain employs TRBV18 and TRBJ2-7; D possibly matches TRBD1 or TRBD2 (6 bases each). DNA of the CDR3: TGTGCCAGCTCACCCTCGGGGGCGCCAGAAGGCGAGCAGTACTTC. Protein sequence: CASSPSGAPEGEQYF.